Sequencing of this TCR beta chain was carried out in a study of CD8 T cells in Susac syndrome. Peripheral blood CD8+ and CD4+ T cells were profiled by TCR beta sequencing. Negative isolation yielded the CD8+ and CD4+ T cells, while FACS enriched the TEMRA cells. J gave up 10 bases and V 6 bases, and 9 bases lay outside the gene matches. Germline V gene sequence: CDR1 MGHRA, CDR2 YSYEKL. This CDR3 has 12 residues. Roughly 0.5 to 1 ug RNA was reverse transcribed with random hexamers. A multiplex approach, immunoSEQ multiplex PCR, amplified TCR beta CDR3 across 54 Vbeta and 13 Jbeta. TCRdb redid the calling of the immunoSEQ multiplex PCR reads with MiXCR, one entry per CDR3 protein. This repertoire shows 200,000 to 300,000 distinct CDR3 sequences, almost 97% found once; its top ten account for approximately 0.1%.

The clonotype comes from a human donor with Susac syndrome. The rearrangement links TRBV4-1 to TRBJ2-7; 7 nucleotides agree with TRBD2. The sequenced sample was CD4+ T cells from PBMCs. The DNA of the CDR3 is TGCGCCAGCAGTCTACCCGGGACTAATCAGTACTTC. Translated, it gives CASSLPGTNQYF.